This TCR beta chain emerged from a study of T cell responses to AZD1222 COVID-19 vaccine. Study results and limitations: Seropositive status at baseline applied to only a handful of AZD1222 recipients. None of the repertoires were sampled until the peak T cell response had passed. Donors were largely white British and mainly female; clonal diversity was possibly underestimated.

The CDR3 consists of 15 residues. Losses at the gene ends were 3 bases for V and 5 bases for J; bases not matched to a gene: 9. Germline V gives CDR1 SGHAT, CDR2 FQNNGV. Repertoires were generated with immunoSEQ multiplex PCR, while TCRdb's copy carries only in-frame clones and drops some. Here the sample spans some 120,000 clones, just under 95% being singletons. About this clone itself: What it recognizes is unknown.

Material: peripheral blood, obtained on day 0 of AZD1222 vaccination. The sequence came from an adult in good health. V gene TRBV11-2 combines with J gene TRBJ2-7, with TRBD1 matching 8 bases. The CDR3 DNA follows: TGTGCCAGCAGCTTGGATGGGACAGGCTTCAACGAGCAGTACTTC. Translating gives CASSLDGTGFNEQYF.